This T cell receptor (beta chain) is drawn from a study of Ad26.COV2.S vaccination and SARS-CoV-2 variants. Notes on the study in general: The study found similar non-spike TCR breadth in vaccine and placebo recipients. Analyses that measured TCR breadth and depth may have underestimated total T cell responses.

Specified treatment: over 15 received Ad26.COV2.S at low or high dose, single or two shots; roughly 5 received placebo; per-sample allocation not given. The samples date from day 63 after the first vaccine or placebo injection. Only in-frame clones appear in the TCRdb table, and some are missing; sequencing was by immunoSEQ multiplex PCR. The sample contains 350,000 to 600,000 clones, 80% to 90% of which appear only once. A remark on this clone: Antigen specificity is unknown.

Germline V gene sequence: CDR1 MNHEY, CDR2 SVGAGI. V was clipped by 0 bases and J by 3 bases, with 8 bases between them. The CDR3 covers 14 residues. Specimen: peripheral blood, collected in a trial of Ad26.COV2.S vaccine versus placebo. This clonotype was sampled from a person aged 18 to 65 who received the Ad26.COV2.S COVID-19 vaccine or a placebo. V gene TRBV6-5 combines with J gene TRBJ1-1; D gene ambiguous. CDR3 region: CASSYSGIHTEAFF. The CDR3 DNA is TGTGCCAGCAGTTACTCGGGCATCCACACTGAAGCTTTCTTT.